Listed here are 28 T cell receptor beta chains from one sample, sequenced in a study of human T cells and chemical hapten exposure. Stated time point: patch test 2, 6 weeks after DPC sensitization. As to treatment: therapeutic diphenylcyclopropenone sensitization with weekly scalp DPC. TCRdb called the RACE reads again in MiXCR, with one record for every CDR3 protein. The profile covers approximately 69,000 distinct CDR3 sequences, with approximately 10% appearing a single time and around 7% taken by the ten largest. Sequencing was performed on whole blood, taken in connection with sensitization to the hapten diphenylcyclopropenone (DPC). The receptors were sampled from a woman between 50 and 59 years old with alopecia areata. Some clones in this sample may be carry-over from other donors' samples.

This chain joins TRBV19 and TRBJ1-1; D perhaps matches TRBD1 (6 bases). Germline V lookup: CDR1 LNHDA, CDR2 SQIVND (reference sequence). Deletions cut 6 bases from V and 4 bases from J, with 24 bases between. This CDR3 spans 17 amino acids. CDR3 sequence: CASRPQLWGPGSTEAFF. The CDR3 DNA reads TGTGCCAGTAGACCCCAGCTCTGGGGGCCCGGAAGCACTGAAGCTTTCTTT. The full variable domain, with the rest looked up from reference TRBV19 and TRBJ1-1, is DGGITQSPKYLFRKEGQNVTLSCEQNLNHDAMYWYRQDPGQGLRLIYYSQIVNDFQKGDIAEGYSVSREKKESFPLTVTSAQKNPTAFYLCASRPQLWGPGSTEAFFGQGTRLTVV.

This clonotype was observed many times. The V call is TRBV20-1, the J call TRBJ2-2; TRBD2 might be the D (5 bases). V lost 7 bases and J 3 bases, leaving 18 bases between the germline ends. The V gene's germline CDR1 is DFQATT and CDR2 SNEGSKA (reference sequence). The CDR3 extends over 15 amino acids. The CDR3 region has the DNA TGCAGTGTCCTTACGGGGATGCTTGACACCGGGGAGCTGTTTTTT. Its translation is CSVLTGMLDTGELFF.

In its sample, this clonotype was seen many times. CDR3 nucleotide sequence: TGTGCCAGCAGTGAGGAAAACAGCTCACCCCTCCACTTT. It translates to CASSEENSSPLHF. V usage is TRBV2 and J usage is TRBJ1-6; no definite D call. Trimming pared 3 bases from V and 10 bases from J, leaving 10 bases between. The CDR3 runs to 13 residues. Germline V CDR1 and CDR2: SNHLY, FYNNEI.

The rearrangement joins TRBV5-1 to TRBJ1-4; the match to TRBD1 covers 8 bases. This CDR3 has 16 residues. With 0 bases clipped from V and 7 bases from J, the junction kept 8 bases outside the gene matches. Per the germline V gene, CDR1 is SGHRS and CDR2 is YFSETQ. The CDR3 DNA reads TGCGCCAGCAGCTTGGGGGCGACAGGGGAAGGTGAAAAACTGTTTTTT. Protein sequence: CASSLGATGEGEKLFF. The whole variable domain, remainder taken from reference TRBV5-1 and TRBJ1-4, is KAGVTQTPRYLIKTRGQQVTLSCSPISGHRSVSWYQQTPGQGLQFLFEYFSETQRNKGNFPGRFSGRQFSNSRSEMNVSTLELGDSALYLCASSLGATGEGEKLFFGSGTQLSVL.

This clonotype has a count of ten or more. V gene TRBV5-6 combines with J gene TRBJ1-6; D unresolved. CDR1 and CDR2 from the germline V gene are SGHDT and YYEEEE. Trimming removed 4 bases at V and 9 bases at J, with 11 bases between. This CDR3 comprises 13 residues. The CDR3 sequence: CASSPLFGSPLHF. Written as DNA, the CDR3 is TGTGCCAGCAGCCCGCTGTTTGGTTCACCCCTCCACTTT.

This clonotype was counted many times. The chain combines TRBV12-3 or TRBV12-4 with TRBJ1-4, with D uncertain. V was shortened by 3 bases and J by 4 bases, with 9 bases between the two germline ends. CDR3 length: 14 residues. The CDR3 DNA reads TGTGCCAGCAGTTTGGGAACGTTTAATGAAAAACTGTTTTTT. Its translation is CASSLGTFNEKLFF.

Many counts were recorded for this clonotype. The chain couples TRBV18 to TRBJ1-5; weak D call: TRBD1 (6 bases). From germline, CDR1 is KGHSH and CDR2 LQKENI. V dropped 3 bases and J dropped 7 bases, with 13 bases sitting between them. The CDR3 sequence is 14 residues long. DNA of the CDR3: TGTGCCAGCTCACCTCTCGGACAGTCCCAGCCCCAGCATTTT. Its protein is CASSPLGQSQPQHF.

This clonotype was detected many times. The rearrangement uses TRBV2 and TRBJ2-6; D not certain. V was cut by 1 base and J by 4 bases, with 8 bases left in between. The CDR3 is 15 residues long. Per germline, CDR1 SNHLY and CDR2 FYNNEI. CDR3 nucleotides: TGTGCCAGCAGTGAAGTTTCGGCAGGGGCCAACGTCCTGACTTTC. It translates to CASSEVSAGANVLTF.

This clonotype was counted only a few times. This chain joins TRBV5-5 and TRBJ2-5; TRBD1 matches 7 bases. Unmatched junction bases numbered 7, after V lost 4 bases and J lost 1 base. The CDR3 consists of 15 residues. Germline V CDR1 and CDR2: SGHKS, YYEKEE (reference sequence). The CDR3, as DNA: TGTGCCAGCAGCACCTTGGGACAGCTCCAAGAGACCCAGTACTTC. Translated, it gives CASSTLGQLQETQYF.

This clonotype is medium-sized within its sample. The V call is TRBV6-1, the J call TRBJ2-3; D is unclear. V dropped 7 bases and J dropped 4 bases, with 12 bases sitting between them. Germline CDR1 and CDR2: MNHNS and SASEGT. This CDR3 has 13 amino acids. CDR3 in amino acids: CASTDAGPDTQYF. CDR3 nucleotide sequence: TGTGCCAGCACTGACGCTGGACCAGATACGCAGTATTTT.

There are many counts of this clonotype. This sequence joins TRBV12-3 or TRBV12-4 and TRBJ2-1; D gene unclear. The CDR3 extends over 11 amino acids. Trimming took 5 bases from V and 14 from J, leaving 13 bases between them. CDR3 amino acids: CASSQNQRKFF. DNA of the CDR3: TGTGCCAGCAGTCAGAATCAAAGGAAGTTCTTC.

The V call is TRBV2, the J call TRBJ2-1; D gene ambiguous. The CDR3 is 16 residues long. The V end was cut by 5 bases, the J end by 0 bases, with 14 bases between. From germline, CDR1 is SNHLY and CDR2 FYNNEI. The CDR3 reads CASSTLNSYSYNEQFF. In DNA form, the CDR3 reads TGTGCCAGCAGTACCCTTAATTCCTACTCCTACAATGAGCAGTTCTTC.

Only a few counts were recorded for this clonotype. The rearrangement links TRBV12-3 or TRBV12-4 to TRBJ1-4; no clear D. Deletions cut 1 base from V and 3 bases from J, with 6 bases between. The CDR3 consists of 14 residues. This CDR3 is CASSLGTANEKLFF. CDR3 bases: TGTGCCAGCAGTTTAGGAACAGCTAATGAAAAACTGTTTTTT.

The J gene is TRBJ2-6, the V gene TRBV7-2, with a possible D match to TRBD2 (5 bases). This CDR3 region has 15 residues. Germline CDR1 is SGHTA and CDR2 is FQGNSA. V was clipped by 5 bases and J by 3 bases, with 11 bases between them. DNA for the CDR3: TGTGCCAGCAGCCCCACTAGTAGTGGGGCCAACGTCCTGACTTTC. The encoded protein is CASSPTSSGANVLTF.

This clonotype was counted only a few times. The chain employs TRBV6-2 or TRBV6-3 and TRBJ1-5; no definite D call. The germline V gene has CDR1 MNHEY and CDR2 SVGEGT. This CDR3 comprises 14 residues. V lost 6 bases to trimming and J lost 4 bases, with 13 bases between them. The CDR3 coding sequence is TGTGCCAGCAGGGTCGTCGCCCCGAATCAGCCCCAGCATTTT. This encodes CASRVVAPNQPQHF.

This rearrangement joins TRBV11-2 to TRBJ1-6, with D maybe TRBD1 (6 bases). The CDR3 spans 16 residues. Germline V gene sequence: CDR1 SGHAT, CDR2 FQNNGV. The V and J ends lost 4 bases and 2 bases respectively, with 12 bases between them. The CDR3 DNA reads as TGTGCCAGCAGCTCCATGGACAGAGCCTATAATTCACCCCTCCACTTT. Translated, it gives CASSSMDRAYNSPLHF.

V and J are TRBV5-1 and TRBJ1-6, with D perhaps TRBD1 (5 bases). V was pared by 7 bases and J by 6 bases, with 11 bases between. The germline V gene encodes CDR1 SGHRS and CDR2 YFSETQ. CDR3 length equals 13 residues. The CDR3 bases are TGCGCCAGCGGGGACGGGGCTAATTCACCCCTCCACTTT. Translating it yields CASGDGANSPLHF.

V and J are TRBV7-2 and TRBJ2-1; TRBD2 matches 12 bases. This CDR3 has 17 residues. The junction had 13 bases not matched to a gene; V was cut back by 5 bases and J by 8 bases. Per the germline V gene, CDR1 is SGHTA and CDR2 is FQGNSA. The CDR3 DNA reads TGTGCCAGCAGCCCAGAGGCTAGCGGGAGGGTAGGGGATGAGCAGTTCTTC. Translating gives CASSPEASGRVGDEQFF.

This clonotype has a handful of counts. This chain uses TRBV7-9 with TRBJ2-3; 10 nucleotides align to TRBD1. Germline V gene sequence: CDR1 SEHNR, CDR2 FQNEAQ (reference sequence). The CDR3 loop spans 16 amino acids. V was clipped by 5 bases and J by 1 base; unmatched bases: 6. In nucleotides, the CDR3 is TGTGCCAGCAGCCAAAGACAGGGGGCGCGCACAGATACGCAGTATTTT. Translating it yields CASSQRQGARTDTQYF. Using reference TRBV7-9 and TRBJ2-3 for the parts outside the CDR3, the full variable domain is DTGVSQNPRHKITKRGQNVTFRCDPISEHNRLYWYRQTLGQGPEFLTYFQNEAQLEKSRLLSDRFSAERPKGSFSTLEIQRTEQGDSAMYLCASSQRQGARTDTQYFGPGTRLTVL.

The sample holds many counts of this clonotype. V gene TRBV29-1 combines with J gene TRBJ1-1; 7 bases line up with TRBD1. The germline V gene has CDR1 SQVTM and CDR2 ANQGSEA. The CDR3 is 12 amino acids. Germline trimming cut 4 bases from V and 3 bases from J; bases unmatched to any gene: 2. Written as DNA, the CDR3 is TGCAGCGTTGTCGGACAGGACACTGAAGCTTTCTTT. This sequence encodes CSVVGQDTEAFF.

The chain employs TRBV18 and TRBJ1-1; the D is unclear. Germline V CDR1 and CDR2: KGHSH, LQKENI. This CDR3 is built from 15 residues. V dropped 2 bases and J dropped 1 base, with 11 bases sitting between them. The CDR3 reads CASSPVTRGNTEAFF. The CDR3 DNA sequence: TGTGCCAGCTCACCAGTTACGCGTGGGAACACTGAAGCTTTCTTT.

This clonotype was found many times. The J gene is TRBJ2-5, the V gene TRBV2; 15 bases line up with TRBD2. The CDR3 spans 21 residues. Germline loops: CDR1 SNHLY, CDR2 FYNNEI. Germline trimming cut 1 base from V and 3 bases from J; bases unmatched to any gene: 15. The CDR3 loop reads CASSEVTGPPGLAGGKETQYF. CDR3 nucleotide sequence: TGTGCCAGCAGTGAAGTGACAGGACCGCCGGGACTAGCGGGAGGAAAAGAGACCCAGTACTTC.

This sequence joins TRBV29-1 and TRBJ2-3; D not resolved. The V gene lost 4 bases and the J gene lost 3 bases, with 5 bases spanning the gap. Germline values: CDR1 SQVTM, CDR2 ANQGSEA. CDR3 length equals 11 residues. The CDR3 loop is CSVGVTDTQYF. The DNA for the CDR3 is TGCAGCGTTGGCGTTACAGATACGCAGTATTTT.

The chain combines TRBV11-3 with TRBJ2-1, with 7 bases identical to TRBD2. The CDR3 is 16 residues long. Per germline, CDR1 SGHNT and CDR2 YENEEA. Unmatched junction bases numbered 12, after V lost 3 bases and J lost 7 bases. The CDR3: CASSLGLAVEVNEQFF. CDR3 DNA sequence: TGTGCCAGCAGCTTGGGCCTAGCGGTAGAAGTGAATGAGCAGTTCTTC.

This rearrangement joins TRBV2 to TRBJ2-4; no definite D call. Germline V gives CDR1 SNHLY, CDR2 FYNNEI. This CDR3 is 12 amino acids long. V lost 7 bases and J lost 0, with 4 bases in between. CDR3 sequence: CASKLAKNIQYF. CDR3 nucleotides: TGTGCCAGCAAACTAGCCAAAAACATTCAGTACTTC.

This clonotype was seen at least ten times. V usage is TRBV18 and J usage is TRBJ1-1, with D uncertain. Germline lookup yields CDR1 KGHSH and CDR2 LQKENI. This CDR3 comprises 14 residues. V lost 1 base and J 1 base, leaving 7 bases between the germline ends. CDR3 sequence reads: CASSPRQTNTEAFF. The DNA of the CDR3 is TGTGCCAGCTCACCACGGCAAACGAACACTGAAGCTTTCTTT.

The table lists this clonotype with many counts. This chain uses TRBV20-1 with TRBJ1-4; 8 bases map to TRBD1. The CDR3 loop spans 14 amino acids. The germline gives CDR1 DFQATT, CDR2 SNEGSKA (reference sequence). V trimming: 1 base; J trimming: 8 bases; junction bases outside the gene matches: 6. CDR3 protein: CSARASGGLEKLFF. As DNA, the CDR3 is TGCAGTGCTAGAGCCTCAGGGGGCTTGGAAAAACTGTTTTTT.

This chain's CDR3 is CASSKERGLSTEAFF. CDR3 bases: TGTGCCAGCAGCAAAGAGCGGGGTCTCTCTACTGAAGCTTTCTTT. The genes are TRBV21-1 and TRBJ1-1. TRBV21-1 is termed a pseudogene. This CDR3 spans 15 amino acids.